A selection of T cell receptor beta chains follows, all from one sample in a study of blood T cell repertoires in COVID-19. The table came from immunoSEQ multiplex PCR; TCRdb's copy has only in-frame clones and leaves some out. Among more than 150,000 clones, nearly 90% were seen once, and the ten largest hold approximately 0.64%. Material for sequencing was peripheral blood. The receptors originated from a man between 50 and 59 years old with acute or convalescent COVID-19. Both conserved end residues are part of each CDR3. Each record gives: D gene, J gene, clone size, V gene, CDR3 protein, CDR3 DNA. The D gene is left open where the match is weak. Where a row states a size, it is once, few, many or the class of an expanded clone; other rows omit it.

>TRBD1|TRBJ2-7|once|TRBV30
CAWRLGTGDYEQYF
TGTGCCTGGAGACTCGGGACAGGGGACTACGAGCAGTACTTC
>TRBD1|TRBJ1-4|-|TRBV18
CASSPVTGATNEKLFF
TGTGCCAGCTCACCGGTTACAGGGGCAACTAATGAAAAACTGTTTTTT
>-|TRBJ1-5|-|TRBV7-2
CASSLVGRGPSNQPQHF
TGTGCCAGCAGCTTAGTTGGTAGGGGCCCGAGCAATCAGCCCCAGCATTTT
>-|TRBJ2-3|-|TRBV27
CASSLRYSTDTQYF
TGTGCCAGCAGTTTACGGTATTCCACAGATACGCAGTATTTT
>TRBD1|TRBJ1-5|-|TRBV6-6
CASSADRGQQPQHF
TGTGCCAGCAGTGCGGACAGGGGGCAACAGCCCCAGCATTTT
>TRBD1|TRBJ1-2|-|TRBV7-9
CASSLAGGGNYGYTF
TGTGCCAGCAGCTTAGCAGGGGGCGGCAACTATGGCTACACCTTC
>-|TRBJ2-5|-|TRBV6-5
CASSSALTVQETQYF
TGTGCCAGCAGTTCCGCATTGACAGTCCAAGAGACCCAGTACTTC
>TRBD2|TRBJ2-1|-|TRBV27
CASKGTSGGFTPGEQFF
TGTGCCAGCAAGGGGACTAGCGGGGGGTTTACCCCTGGGGAGCAGTTCTTC
>TRBD2|TRBJ2-7|-|TRBV7-3
CASSPGSGSYEQYF
TGTGCCAGCAGCCCTGGAAGCGGGAGCTACGAGCAGTACTTC
>-|TRBJ1-3|-|TRBV2
CATPGTPSSGNTIYF
TGTGCCACCCCCGGGACTCCAAGCTCTGGAAACACCATATATTTT
>-|TRBJ1-4|-|TRBV3-1/TRBV3-2
CASSSTGGGNEKLFF
TGTGCCAGCAGCTCAACCGGGGGGGGGAATGAAAAACTGTTTTTT
>-|TRBJ2-2|-|TRBV10-2
CASRVALANTGELFF
TGCGCCAGCAGGGTAGCGTTAGCGAACACCGGGGAGCTGTTTTTT
>-|TRBJ2-2|-|TRBV11-1
CASSLNPAGNTGELFF
TGTGCCAGCAGCTTAAATCCAGCGGGGAACACCGGGGAGCTGTTTTTT
>-|TRBJ2-3|-|TRBV7-9
CASSTVSTDTQYF
TGTGCCAGCAGCACAGTTAGCACAGATACGCAGTATTTT
>TRBD1|TRBJ1-2|few|TRBV6-5
CASSYSGQGASGYTF
TGTGCCAGCAGTTACTCGGGACAGGGGGCGAGTGGCTACACCTTC
>-|TRBJ2-7|-|TRBV20-1
CSASGGSSYEQYF
TGCAGTGCTAGTGGTGGTAGCTCCTACGAGCAGTACTTC
>TRBD1|TRBJ2-3|-|TRBV25-1
CASNSDRGLFTQYF
TGTGCCAGCAACTCGGACAGGGGGCTTTTTACGCAGTATTTT
>TRBD1|TRBJ2-1|once|TRBV7-2
CASSLTGVYNEQFF
TGTGCCAGCAGCCTGACAGGGGTCTACAATGAGCAGTTCTTC
>TRBD1|TRBJ1-2|few|TRBV4-1
CASSQGTGNYGYTF
TGCGCCAGCAGCCAGGGGACAGGGAACTATGGCTACACCTTC
>TRBD1|TRBJ1-5|-|TRBV19
CASSKMTGFNQPQHF
TGTGCCAGTAGTAAAATGACAGGGTTCAATCAGCCCCAGCATTTT
>-|TRBJ1-6|once|TRBV2
CASSSRNSPLHF
TGTGCCAGCAGTTCCAGGAATTCACCCCTCCACTTT
>-|TRBJ1-3|-|TRBV19
CASSTETGSGNTIYF
TGTGCCAGTAGTACCGAAACAGGCTCTGGAAACACCATATATTTT
>TRBD2|TRBJ2-3|-|TRBV10-3
CAISVTSGGSSDTQYF
TGTGCCATCAGTGTGACTAGCGGGGGGTCGTCAGATACGCAGTATTTT
>-|TRBJ1-6|-|TRBV27
CASLQAGAYNSPLHF
TGTGCCAGCCTCCAGGCGGGGGCCTATAATTCACCCCTCCACTTT
>-|TRBJ1-5|-|TRBV4-1
CASSQETADQPQHF
TGCGCCAGCAGCCAAGAGACGGCGGATCAGCCCCAGCATTTT
>TRBD1|TRBJ1-3|-|TRBV4-3
CASSQEQGAYSGNTIYF
TGCGCCAGCAGCCAAGAACAGGGGGCCTACTCTGGAAACACCATATATTTT
>-|TRBJ2-2|-|TRBV7-9
CASSLLSNTGELFF
TGTGCCAGCAGCTTACTCTCGAACACCGGGGAGCTGTTTTTT
>TRBD2|TRBJ2-2|-|TRBV19
CASRRLATGELFF
TGTGCCAGTAGACGACTAGCAACCGGGGAGCTGTTTTTT
>TRBD1|TRBJ2-1|-|TRBV11-3
CASSPDRGHEQFF
TGTGCCAGCAGCCCGGACAGGGGCCACGAGCAGTTCTTC
>-|TRBJ1-2|-|TRBV11-2
CASSLDPGVYYGYTF
TGTGCCAGCAGCTTAGACCCCGGGGTCTACTATGGCTACACCTTC
>-|TRBJ2-2|-|TRBV13
CASSFELGSGSPGELFF
TGTGCCAGCAGCTTTGAGCTCGGGTCGGGGTCCCCCGGGGAGCTGTTTTTT
>-|TRBJ1-2|-|TRBV21-1
CASSEGTGVLYGYTF
TGTGCCAGCAGCGAAGGGACAGGGGTACTCTATGGCTACACCTTC
>-|TRBJ2-6|-|TRBV30
CAWSVGGGANVLTF
TGTGCCTGGAGTGTCGGAGGGGGGGCCAACGTCCTGACTTTC
>TRBD1|TRBJ2-3|-|TRBV11-2
CASRNRGPDTQYF
TGTGCCAGCAGAAACAGGGGCCCAGATACGCAGTATTTT
>-|TRBJ2-1|-|TRBV5-8
CASTDGNNEQFF
TGTGCCAGTACGGACGGGAACAATGAGCAGTTCTTC
>TRBD2|TRBJ2-6|once|TRBV5-1
CASSLEGTRKFSGANVLTF
TGCGCCAGCAGCTTGGAGGGGACTAGGAAATTCTCTGGGGCCAACGTCCTGACTTTC
>-|TRBJ1-5|few|TRBV7-2
CASSLGGERPQHF
TGTGCCAGCAGCTTAGGGGGGGAGAGGCCCCAGCATTTT
>TRBD1|TRBJ1-2|-|TRBV6-4
CASKSQGDGYGYTF
TGTGCCAGCAAGTCACAGGGGGATGGCTATGGCTACACCTTC
>-|TRBJ1-6|-|TRBV6-5
CASRKPGDNSPLHF
TGTGCCAGCAGAAAGCCGGGGGATAATTCACCCCTCCACTTT
>TRBD1|TRBJ1-3|-|TRBV19
CASRQGAGNTIYF
TGTGCCAGTAGGCAGGGGGCTGGAAACACCATATATTTT
>-|TRBJ2-5|-|TRBV29-1
CSVVGLQETQYF
TGCAGCGTTGTGGGACTTCAAGAGACCCAGTACTTC
>-|TRBJ2-5|-|TRBV9
CASSVDGGSEETQYF
TGTGCCAGCAGCGTAGATGGGGGGTCAGAAGAGACCCAGTACTTC
>TRBD1|TRBJ2-5|once|TRBV6-5
CASEPGTGAQETQYF
TGTGCCAGCGAACCCGGGACAGGGGCGCAAGAGACCCAGTACTTC
>-|TRBJ1-5|-|TRBV29-1
CSVVQGTGSNQPQHF
TGCAGCGTTGTCCAGGGGACCGGATCTAATCAGCCCCAGCATTTT
>-|TRBJ2-3|-|TRBV6-5
CASRNRARSTDTQYF
TGTGCCAGCAGGAACAGGGCGCGGAGCACAGATACGCAGTATTTT
>-|TRBJ2-2|-|TRBV21-1
CASSKFGLAGGLHTGELFF
TGTGCCAGCAGCAAGTTTGGGCTAGCGGGGGGGCTCCACACCGGGGAGCTGTTTTTT
>-|TRBJ2-5|-|TRBV2
CASNARVSETQYF
TGTGCCAGCAATGCCCGGGTCTCGGAGACCCAGTACTTC
>-|TRBJ1-2|-|TRBV7-2
CASSPGRGPNYGYTF
TGTGCCAGCAGCCCCGGCAGGGGACCTAACTATGGCTACACCTTC
>TRBD2|TRBJ2-5|-|TRBV7-6
CASSPSGPSGSGTQYF
TGTGCCAGCAGTCCCAGCGGTCCTAGCGGGAGTGGGACCCAGTACTTC
>-|TRBJ1-5|-|TRBV6-5
CASDSGAQPQHF
TGTGCCAGCGATTCAGGGGCGCAGCCCCAGCATTTT
>-|TRBJ1-1|-|TRBV6-5
CASSPADSRGEAFF
TGTGCCAGCAGCCCCGCCGACAGCCGCGGTGAAGCTTTCTTT
>-|TRBJ1-6|once|TRBV18
CASSPSLGISSYNSPLHF
TGTGCCAGCTCACCCTCTCTTGGTATTAGCTCCTATAATTCACCCCTCCACTTT
>-|TRBJ1-2|medium-sized|TRBV4-2
CASSQDRIRINYGYTF
TGTGCCAGCAGCCAAGATCGGATCAGGATTAACTATGGCTACACCTTC
>TRBD2|TRBJ2-1|-|TRBV5-1
CASSLLAGETANEQFF
TGCGCCAGCAGCTTACTAGCGGGAGAAACAGCCAATGAGCAGTTCTTC
>TRBD1|TRBJ1-4|few|TRBV19
CASMRGQGNEKLFF
TGTGCCAGTATGCGGGGACAGGGGAATGAAAAACTGTTTTTT